A single sample is the source of the 10 T cell receptor beta chains below, sequenced in a study of circulating and synovial CD4+ cells in juvenile arthritis. The repertoire was sequenced with immunoSEQ multiplex PCR; TCRdb's copy has only in-frame clones and lacks some. Altogether some 15,000 clones are present, 90% to 95% being singletons, with the ten largest covering 0.73%. The sample was CD4+ T cells from blood. The receptor set was obtained from a human donor with juvenile idiopathic arthritis.

A note on this clone: At one of its ends the junction is not consistent with the germline gene, which may arise from a read error. The chain employs TRBV29-1 and TRBJ1-1; possible D gene TRBD1, 5 bases. In germline, CDR1 is SQVTM, CDR2 ANQGSEA. CDR3 length: 13 amino acids. Here the CDR3 reads CSGEISRDTEASF. CDR3 sequence (DNA): TGCAGCGGAGAAATTAGCAGGGATACTGAAGCTTCCTTT.

V is TRBV6-1 and J is TRBJ1-5, with TRBD1 identical over 10 bases. The ends lost 4 bases at V and 4 bases at J; junction bases unmatched: 7. The length of the CDR3 is 16 residues. Germline CDR1 MNHNS, CDR2 SASEGT. The CDR3 nucleotides read TGTGCCAGCAGTGCCCTCCCGGGACAGGGGAATCAGCCCCAGCATTTT. Translation: CASSALPGQGNQPQHF.

The V call is TRBV4-2, the J call TRBJ2-7, with D perhaps matching TRBD2 (6 bases). Per germline, CDR1 LGHNA and CDR2 YNFKEQ. The CDR3 is made up of 15 amino acids. V was shortened by 5 bases and J by 3 bases, with 17 bases between the two germline ends. The CDR3 coding sequence is TGTGCCAGCAGCGTTAGCACTACTAGCCACTACGAGCAGTACTTC. Its protein is CASSVSTTSHYEQYF.

The rearrangement uses TRBV5-1 and TRBJ1-1; D may be TRBD1 (5 bases). The ends were cut back, 0 bases at V and 3 bases at J, with 15 bases in the middle. Germline V gives CDR1 SGHRS, CDR2 YFSETQ. The CDR3 is 16 amino acids. CDR3: CASSLEAGGGYTEAFF. The CDR3 DNA is TGCGCCAGCAGCTTGGAAGCGGGGGGTGGGTACACTGAAGCTTTCTTT.

V and J are TRBV5-1 and TRBJ1-2; D is possibly TRBD1 (6 bases). V lost 0 bases to trimming and J lost 4 bases, with 13 bases between them. From germline, CDR1 is SGHRS and CDR2 YFSETQ. This CDR3 has 15 residues. CDR3 residues: CASSLGAGTRYGYTF. The CDR3, as DNA: TGCGCCAGCAGCTTGGGAGCCGGGACACGCTATGGCTACACCTTC.

The gene calls are TRBV6-6 and TRBJ2-1; a possible D gene is TRBD1 (6 bases). The germline V gene encodes CDR1 MNHNY and CDR2 SVGAGI (reference sequence). V lost 8 bases and J 5 bases, leaving 13 bases between the germline ends. CDR3 length equals 13 residues. The CDR3 protein is CASSSRGHNEQFF. As DNA, the CDR3 is TGTGCCAGCTCATCCAGGGGACACAATGAGCAGTTCTTC.

The count of this clone is one. The V call is TRBV6-5, the J call TRBJ1-2; weak D call: TRBD1 (5 bases). Trimming removed 8 bases from V and 8 bases from J, with 15 bases in between. The V gene's germline CDR1 is MNHEY and CDR2 SVGAGI. This CDR3 has 12 residues. The CDR3 region has the DNA TGTGCCAGCTACAGCCCAAGGGGAGGCTACACCTTC. It encodes CASYSPRGGYTF.

CDR3 loop: CASSSGQAGKETQYF. CDR3 DNA sequence: TGTGCCAGCAGCTCGGGACAGGCGGGGAAAGAGACCCAGTACTTC. V gene TRBV9 combines with J gene TRBJ2-5; 8 bases match TRBD1. Germline trimming cut 4 bases from V and 3 bases from J; bases unmatched to any gene: 8. Per germline, CDR1 SGDLS and CDR2 YYNGEE. This CDR3 is 15 amino acids long. Looking up the rest from reference TRBV9 and TRBJ2-5 gives the full variable domain: DSGVTQTPKHLITATGQRVTLRCSPRSGDLSVYWYQQSLDQGLQFLIQYYNGEERAKGNILERFSAQQFPDLHSELNLSSLELGDSALYFCASSSGQAGKETQYFGPGTRLLVL.

The rearrangement uses TRBV27 and TRBJ1-4, with D tentatively TRBD1 (5 bases). The germline CDR1 and CDR2 sequences are MNHEY and SMNVEV (reference sequence). The CDR3 length is 14 residues. V was shortened by 4 bases and J by 8 bases, with 14 bases between the two germline ends. The CDR3 nucleotides read TGTGCCAGCAGTTCCTCGGGGGTTTCAGAAAAACTGTTTTTT. Its translation: CASSSSGVSEKLFF.

This chain connects TRBV27 to TRBJ2-7, with D possibly matching TRBD1 (6 bases). The CDR3 runs 14 residues. Trimming shortened V by 8 bases and J by 0 bases, and 14 bases separated the two germline ends. Germline CDR1 is MNHEY and CDR2 is SMNVEV (reference sequence). The CDR3 reads CASRPGQISYEQYF. DNA of the CDR3: TGTGCCAGCCGGCCTGGACAGATCTCCTACGAGCAGTACTTC.